This T cell receptor beta chain was captured in a study of long-term antiretroviral therapy in people with HIV. Survey-level resolution applied to immunoSEQ assay v3.0. TCRdb's copy holds only in-frame clones and misses some; the assay was immunoSEQ multiplex PCR. The sample carries approximately 15,000 clones, roughly 80% recorded once. This clone was recorded once. The CDR3 loop spans 13 amino acids. The germline V gene has CDR1 SGHRS and CDR2 YFSETQ. V gave up 1 base and J gave up 3 bases, with 8 bases separating them. The chain couples TRBV5-1 to TRBJ2-7, with D maybe TRBD1 (6 bases). Sequenced here: unsorted PBMCs, sampled roughly 2.2 years before starting antiretroviral therapy. This receptor was identified in a man aged 30 to 45 with HIV. CDR3 in amino acids: CASSLMDSYEQYF. CDR3 nucleotides: TGCGCCAGCAGCTTGATGGACAGCTACGAGCAGTACTTC.